This T cell receptor beta chain was sequenced for a study of cytomegalovirus exposure and HLA in healthy donors. Study-wide context: Most genotyped donors, over 70% of about 400, had Caucasian-associated genetic ancestry.

General study points: The later analysis indicated that the majority of CMV-associated TCR beta chains appeared HLA-restricted. TRBV6-2, TRBV6-3 and some other V segments were excluded as indistinguishable. Most TCR beta V segments were productive about 90% or about 30% of the time in an earlier analysis.

Researchers ran the PCR with 60 Vbeta and 13 Jbeta primers. The table came from immunoSEQ multiplex PCR; TCRdb's copy has only in-frame clones and leaves some out. The table has some 120,000 clones, 79% seen once; the top ten hold about 4.5%. Unmatched junction bases numbered 10, after V lost 3 bases and J lost 8 bases. Germline lookup yields CDR1 SGHRS and CDR2 YFSETQ. The CDR3 runs 15 residues. In the case of this clone: Its antigen is not identified.

The gene calls are TRBV5-1 and TRBJ2-5; TRBD1 matches 10 bases. The source of this sequence is a man aged 30 to 39 in good health and CMV-seropositive. The sequencing input was PBMCs. CDR3 amino acids: CASSYGTGAVETQYF. The CDR3 DNA follows: TGCGCCAGCAGCTACGGGACAGGGGCGGTCGAAACCCAGTACTTC.